This TCR beta chain was sequenced in a study of graft-versus-host responses after intestinal transplantation. Study-wide background: Transplantation in recipients was multivisceral, liver-intestinal, or isolated intestinal. The study, taken as a whole, reports: Allografts of patients with graft-donor T cell macrochimerism showed high graft-versus-host to host-versus-graft clone ratios. GvH clones appeared in recipient marrow, some first in ileum or blood.

As regards this clone: Its antigen is unidentified.

The CDR3 sequence is 15 residues long. J lost 5 bases, V lost 5 bases, and 9 bases had no gene match. Per the germline V gene, CDR1 is SGHAT and CDR2 is FQNNGV. TCRdb's table, derived via immunoSEQ multiplex PCR, lists solely in-frame clones and lacks some. The sample contains approximately 85,000 clones, 90% to 95% of which appear only once. The starting material was unstimulated CD8+ T cells sorted from spleen or lymph node cells, obtained before transplant. This chain uses TRBV11-2 with TRBJ2-7; TRBD1 aligns across 10 bases. This receptor was taken from a human donor who was the organ donor for an intestinal transplant. The CDR3 bases are TGTGCCAGCAGCCGTCGCGGGACAGGGGCCCACGAGCAGTACTTC. Its translation: CASSRRGTGAHEQYF.